This T cell receptor beta chain originates from a study of neurological immune-mediated disorders. The study, taken as a whole, reports: None of the CDR3 amino acid sequences of expanded clones were shared across subjects, and this suggested private repertoires in all groups.

Synthesis of cDNA was accomplished via 5'RACE employing 10-nucleotide random UMIs. Every sequencing run generated in excess of 160 million TCR-beta sequences. These sequences covered 15-18 subjects. In TCRdb, the 5' RACE reads were re-called with MiXCR into one record per CDR3 protein. The sample carries tens of thousands of distinct CDR3 sequences, 10% recorded once. This clonotype showed up many times. No antigen is known for it. Healthy controls comprised blood bank volunteers in Maryland, USA. The CDR3 consists of 13 residues. V was clipped by 8 bases and J by 0 bases, with 8 bases between them. Germline CDR1 MNHEY, CDR2 SMNVEV (reference sequence).

The chain joins TRBV27 to TRBJ2-4; D remains unclear. The receptor was isolated from a man aged 40-49 years in good health. The sample was PBMCs. DNA of the CDR3: TGTGCCAGCGGCCTACTAGCCAAAAACATTCAGTACTTC. Translation gives CASGLLAKNIQYF.